The 13 T cell receptor beta chains presented below share a single source sample, sequenced in a study of beta chain features in type 1 diabetes. The entirety of the isolated RNA underwent reverse transcription, so expressed TCRB transcripts were sequenced. Clones were read by immunoSEQ multiplex PCR, and TCRdb kept only the in-frame ones, dropping some. The data hold under 450,000 clones, with about 15% observed a single time. What was sequenced was naive CD4+ T cells from blood. The receptor set was obtained from a man aged 25 to 40 in good health.

This clone was detected a few times. This rearrangement joins TRBV9 to TRBJ2-5; TRBD1 matches at 8 bases. The CDR3 contains 16 residues. The germline gives CDR1 SGDLS, CDR2 YYNGEE. After removal of 2 bases from V and 1 base from J, the junction contained 7 bases not matched to a gene. This chain's CDR3 is CASSVNDRGIQETQYF. The CDR3 nucleotides are TGTGCCAGCAGCGTGAACGACAGGGGTATCCAAGAGACCCAGTACTTC.

V usage is TRBV5-1 and J usage is TRBJ2-5; 8 positions match TRBD1. The CDR3 is 14 residues long. V shed 4 bases, J shed 4 bases, and the junction held 6 bases outside the gene matches. CDR1 and CDR2 from the germline V gene are SGHRS and YFSETQ. The CDR3 region is CASSPRDRRETQYF. The DNA for the CDR3 is TGCGCCAGCAGCCCTAGGGACAGGAGAGAGACCCAGTACTTC.

The CDR3 region has the DNA TGTGCCAGCACCTCGGACAGGGTCCCAGATACGCAGTATTTT. As protein: CASTSDRVPDTQYF. V gene TRBV2 combines with J gene TRBJ2-3; 8 bases align to TRBD1. CDR3 size: 14 residues. Germline CDR1 is SNHLY and CDR2 is FYNNEI. The trim removed 7 bases at V and 4 bases at J, leaving 7 bases unmatched.

The V gene is TRBV9, the J gene TRBJ1-1; TRBD1 is a possible D gene (5 bases). Trimming took off 0 bases at V and 1 base at J, with 7 bases between the two ends. Germline V gene sequence: CDR1 SGDLS, CDR2 YYNGEE. The CDR3 runs to 14 residues. The CDR3 spells CASSVVGENTEAFF. For the CDR3, the DNA is TGTGCCAGCAGCGTAGTGGGGGAGAACACTGAAGCTTTCTTT.

J is TRBJ1-1 and V is TRBV15, with a tentative D call TRBD1 (6 bases). V lost 3 bases and J lost 3, with 14 bases in between. Germline CDR1 LNHNV, CDR2 YYDKDF (reference sequence). The CDR3 has 15 amino acids. In nucleotides, the CDR3 is TGTGCCACCAGCAGTGGAACAGGGTGGGACACTGAAGCTTTCTTT. Amino acids: CATSSGTGWDTEAFF.

This chain connects TRBV18 to TRBJ2-7; D gene ambiguous. Looked up from germline, CDR1 is KGHSH and CDR2 is LQKENI. The CDR3 loop spans 14 amino acids. V lost 2 bases and J lost 5, with 13 bases in between. CDR3 protein: CASSPSMGNHEQYV. The CDR3, as DNA: TGTGCCAGCTCACCAAGTATGGGGAACCACGAGCAGTACGTC.

The CDR3 sequence: CASSPRETRTEYGYTF. The DNA for the CDR3 is TGTGCCAGCAGCCCTAGGGAGACGCGGACAGAGTATGGCTACACCTTC. The genes are TRBV9 and TRBJ1-2, with D possibly being TRBD1 (6 bases). V lost 4 bases and J 5 bases, leaving 21 bases between the germline ends. The CDR3 runs 16 residues. Germline CDR1 SGDLS, CDR2 YYNGEE.

The V and J genes are TRBV18 and TRBJ1-1; the D gene is possibly TRBD1 (5 bases). Trimming removed 6 bases from V and 5 bases from J, with 10 bases in between. The CDR3 is 12 amino acids. In germline, CDR1 is KGHSH, CDR2 LQKENI. The CDR3 coding sequence is TGTGCCAGCTCCAGCGGGGGGACTGAAGCTTTCTTT. This translates into CASSSGGTEAFF.

V and J are TRBV25-1 and TRBJ2-7; weak D call: TRBD1 (6 bases). V was cut by 6 bases and J by 3 bases, with 27 bases left in between. CDR1 MGHDK and CDR2 SYGVNS come from the germline V gene. This CDR3 region has 18 residues. This CDR3 is CASSHKGLQGPLHYEQYF. In DNA, the CDR3 is TGTGCCAGCAGCCACAAAGGGTTGCAGGGGCCCCTTCACTACGAGCAGTACTTC.

V gene TRBV11-2 combines with J gene TRBJ2-6; D gene ambiguous. Trimming took off 11 bases at V and 0 bases at J, with 8 bases between the two ends. Germline CDR1 reads SGHAT; CDR2 reads FQNNGV. The CDR3 is 13 residues long. The CDR3 DNA reads TGTGCCGGAAGCCTCTCTGGGGCCAACGTCCTGACTTTC. It encodes CAGSLSGANVLTF.

This clone was seen only a few times. A much larger clonotype is one base distant, so this may be a read error. Other nucleotide sequences in the sample specify the same CDR3. The genes are TRBV5-6 and TRBJ2-3; D uncertain. There are 11 residues in the CDR3. Per the germline V gene, CDR1 is SGHDT and CDR2 is YYEEEE. V was shortened by 0 bases and J by 5 bases, with 1 base between the two germline ends. The CDR3 spells CASSLGDTQYF. Here the CDR3 DNA reads TGTGCCAGCAGCTTGGGAGATACGCAGTATTTT. The full variable domain, its missing parts supplied by reference TRBV5-6 and TRBJ2-3, is DAGVTQSPTHLIKTRGQQVTLRCSPKSGHDTVSWYQQALGQGPQFIFQYYEEEERQRGNFPDRFSGHQFPNYSSELNVNALLLGDSALYLCASSLGDTQYFGPGTRLTVL.

The rearrangement joins TRBV25-1 to TRBJ2-1; no reliable D call. Germline loops: CDR1 MGHDK, CDR2 SYGVNS. The CDR3 covers 13 residues. Between the trimmed V and J ends, which lost 6 bases and 9 bases, there was a span of 15 bases. CDR3 nucleotides: TGTGCCAGCAGATCCCTCCGGTCTTTTGAGCAGTTCTTC. The encoded protein is CASRSLRSFEQFF.

There are a few counts of this clone. The V and J genes are TRBV19 and TRBJ2-2; 7 bases fit TRBD2. This CDR3 spans 15 amino acids. Per germline, CDR1 LNHDA and CDR2 SQIVND (reference sequence). Unmatched junction bases numbered 2, after V lost 3 bases and J lost 1 base. The CDR3 sequence is CASSIPGGNTGELFF. The CDR3 DNA sequence: TGTGCCAGTAGTATCCCGGGGGGGAACACCGGGGAGCTGTTTTTT.